One sample yielded the 13 T cell receptor beta chains listed below, sequenced in a study of radiation and T cells in renal cell carcinoma. Produced via immunoSEQ multiplex PCR; TCRdb's table is partial and in-frame only. The repertoire holds some 120,000 clones, with approximately 78% as singletons. Time point defined: baseline pretreatment blood. Stated treatment: 15 Gy SBRT to primary tumor, nephrectomy 4 weeks later. The sequenced sample was blood, obtained from a patient whose treatment included radiotherapy and nephrectomy. These receptors all stem from a woman aged 55-70 years with renal cell carcinoma.

For the CDR3, the DNA is TGTGCCAGCAGACGAGCGACGGGGGGCCTAAGCACAGATACGCAGTATTTT. Its protein is CASRRATGGLSTDTQYF. The chain combines TRBV7-9 with TRBJ2-3; TRBD2 is a possible D gene (7 bases). Germline CDR1 is SEHNR and CDR2 is FQNEAQ (reference sequence). Trimming removed 6 bases at V and 0 bases at J, with 19 bases between. This CDR3 region has 17 residues.

This chain links TRBV7-3 with TRBJ2-2, with 7 nucleotides matching TRBD2. The ends lost 5 bases at V and 2 bases at J; junction bases unmatched: 2. The length of the CDR3 is 14 residues. Germline assignment: CDR1 SGHTA and CDR2 FQGTGA. CDR3 sequence (DNA): TGTGCCAGCAGCCCGGGACTAAACACCGGGGAGCTGTTTTTT. Protein: CASSPGLNTGELFF. The variable domain in full, completed from reference TRBV7-3 and TRBJ2-2, reads GAGVSQTPSNKVTEKGKYVELRCDPISGHTALYWYRQSLGQGPEFLIYFQGTGAADDSGLPNDRFFAVRPEGSVSTLKIQRTERGDSAVYLCASSPGLNTGELFFGEGSRLTVL.

This clone was observed a few times. The chain combines TRBV6-1 with TRBJ1-2; 11 bases line up with TRBD1. CDR3 length equals 15 residues. With V trimmed by 5 bases and J by 14 bases, 16 bases remained unmatched. Germline V CDR1 and CDR2: MNHNS, SASEGT. CDR3 bases: TGTGCCAGCAGTCGAAAGGGGAGGACAGGGGGCGAATTGACCTTC. This encodes CASSRKGRTGGELTF.

V usage is TRBV19 and J usage is TRBJ2-7; the D gene could be TRBD1 or TRBD2 (5 bases each). V was cut by 5 bases and J by 4 bases, with 18 bases left in between. This CDR3 has 15 amino acids. CDR1 and CDR2 from the germline V gene are LNHDA and SQIVND (reference sequence). CDR3 protein: CASSLPGHDQYEQYF. The CDR3 nucleotides are TGTGCCAGTAGTCTTCCGGGGCATGATCAATACGAGCAGTACTTC.

The chain has TRBV7-2 and TRBJ1-1, with 9 bases aligning to TRBD1. In germline, CDR1 is SGHTA, CDR2 FQGNSA. Trimming at V came to 3 bases and at J to 4 bases, leaving 3 bases not matched to a gene. The CDR3 has 14 amino acids. This chain's CDR3 is CASSFGQGLTEAFF. The CDR3 nucleotides are TGTGCCAGCAGCTTTGGACAGGGGCTCACTGAAGCTTTCTTT.

The chain links TRBV7-9 to TRBJ2-5; D is perhaps TRBD1 (5 bases). Trimming stripped 5 bases from V and 1 base from J, with 11 bases between. The CDR3 covers 14 residues. From germline, CDR1 is SEHNR and CDR2 FQNEAQ (reference sequence). The CDR3 reads CASSQWGLQETQYF. The CDR3 region has the DNA TGTGCCAGCAGCCAATGGGGCCTCCAAGAGACCCAGTACTTC.

A note on this clone: The DNA is left out, because the CDR3 cannot be placed on it with certainty; the CDR3 is given as TCRdb lists it. The V gene is TRBV7-3, the J gene TRBJ2-7; the table's D call, TRBD1, has no DNA check behind it. Both ends counted, the CDR3 spans 11 residues. Germline V gene data show CDR1 as SGHTA and CDR2 as FQGTGA. This CDR3 is CASSFGQGIYF.

This chain joins TRBV7-3 and TRBJ2-1, with 14 bases identical to TRBD2. Per the germline V gene, CDR1 is SGHTA and CDR2 is FQGTGA. The V gene end was trimmed by 5 bases and the J gene end by 7 bases; junction bases not matched to a gene: 16. The CDR3 contains 19 residues. In nucleotides, the CDR3 is TGTGCCAGCAGCCCCCAACCCCTAGGACTAGCGGGAGGTGGTAATGAGCAGTTCTTC. This sequence encodes CASSPQPLGLAGGGNEQFF.

This sequence joins TRBV18 and TRBJ1-2; D unresolved. CDR1 and CDR2 (germline): KGHSH, LQKENI. This CDR3 is built from 13 residues. The V gene lost 3 bases and the J gene lost 5 bases, with 10 bases spanning the gap. The CDR3 region is CASSPLGDYGYTF. Here the CDR3 DNA reads TGTGCCAGCTCACCCCTGGGCGATTATGGCTACACCTTC.

The rearrangement links TRBV7-2 to TRBJ1-2, with D perhaps matching TRBD1 (6 bases). V was shortened by 5 bases and J by 5 bases, with 15 bases between the two germline ends. The CDR3 is 14 amino acids. Per the germline V gene, CDR1 is SGHTA and CDR2 is FQGNSA. The CDR3 protein is CASSPGRGVYGYTF. CDR3 coding DNA: TGTGCCAGCAGCCCGGGCAGGGGAGTGTATGGCTACACCTTC.

V is TRBV5-6 and J is TRBJ2-2, with D unresolved. V was pared by 4 bases and J by 4 bases, with 8 bases between. The V gene's germline CDR1 is SGHDT and CDR2 YYEEEE. The CDR3 totals 13 residues. The CDR3 DNA follows: TGTGCCAGCAGCACCCGTCGCACCGGGGAGCTGTTTTTT. Encoded protein: CASSTRRTGELFF. Combining the CDR3 with reference TRBV5-6 and TRBJ2-2 gives the whole variable domain DAGVTQSPTHLIKTRGQQVTLRCSPKSGHDTVSWYQQALGQGPQFIFQYYEEEERQRGNFPDRFSGHQFPNYSSELNVNALLLGDSALYLCASSTRRTGELFFGEGSRLTVL.

The chain combines TRBV6-1 with TRBJ1-5; D might be TRBD1 (5 bases). This CDR3 spans 16 amino acids. The germline V gene encodes CDR1 MNHNS and CDR2 SASEGT. Trimming removed 4 bases at V and 7 bases at J, with 20 bases between. This chain's CDR3 is CASSALERGPSQPQHF. The CDR3 region has the DNA TGTGCCAGCAGTGCTTTGGAAAGGGGCCCGAGCCAGCCCCAGCATTTT.

The gene calls are TRBV9 and TRBJ1-6; D is unresolved. Trimming shortened V by 0 bases and J by 11 bases, and 9 bases separated the two germline ends. This CDR3 has 13 amino acids. The germline gives CDR1 SGDLS, CDR2 YYNGEE. The CDR3 DNA follows: TGTGCCAGCAGCGTAGTCCATATGGCACCCCTCCACTTT. Protein sequence: CASSVVHMAPLHF.